The T cell receptor beta chain described here comes from a study of blood T cell repertoires in COVID-19. Study summary: Samples came from the United States, Italy and Spain, spanning acute and convalescent COVID-19. Nucleic acid was either cDNA or gDNA, and it came from T cells, B-cell-depleted T cells, or PBMCs.

The authors' processing: Researchers report that nucleated cell counts were estimated from reference gene primer amplification. Produced via immunoSEQ multiplex PCR; TCRdb's table is partial and in-frame only. The V and J calls and the clone size are those of that table, but D and trimming were determined from the DNA. Of about 40,000 clones listed, 88% are singletons. The sequence came from a man aged 55-75 years with active COVID-19. The specimen sequenced was peripheral blood.

Here the CDR3 DNA reads TGTGCCTGGAGTACGCGGGGAATTGAAAAACTGTTTTTT. Its translation is CAWSTRGIEKLFF. The chain is built from TRBV30 and TRBJ1-4; D not resolved. V shed 2 bases and J shed 7 bases, with 11 bases lying between them. This CDR3 comprises 13 residues. Germline V lookup: CDR1 GTSNPN, CDR2 SVGIG (reference sequence).